These 4 T cell receptor beta chains came from one sample sequenced in a study of blood T cells in healthy people across ages. For the second PCR, which ran for about 7 to 12 cycles, a sample-barcoded 5' primer and a J-beta primer mix were used. TCRdb redid the calling of the 5' RACE reads with MiXCR, one entry per CDR3 protein. This table holds approximately 580,000 distinct CDR3 sequences, approximately 25% found once. Separately, the same data were catalogued under a study of T cells of mothers and their children.

Sequenced sample: blood. These receptors were obtained from a boy aged 5 to 17 in good health.

This clonotype was seen at least ten times. The chain links TRBV5-5 to TRBJ2-2, with D unresolved. V dropped 0 bases and J dropped 2 bases, with 11 bases sitting between them. Germline V gene sequence: CDR1 SGHKS, CDR2 YYEKEE (reference sequence). This CDR3 is 16 amino acids long. CDR3 loop: CASSLGILLNTGELFF. CDR3 in DNA: TGTGCCAGCAGCTTGGGGATCCTCCTAAACACCGGGGAGCTGTTTTTT.

The chain joins TRBV12-3 or TRBV12-4 to TRBJ2-1; 9 bases fit TRBD2. Trimming at V came to 5 bases and at J to 5 bases, leaving 13 bases not matched to a gene. CDR3 length: 17 residues. The CDR3 nucleotides read TGTGCCAGCAGTAGGGGGGGAGCGGGGGGTGTCCACAATGAGCAGTTCTTC. This sequence encodes CASSRGGAGGVHNEQFF.

V usage is TRBV29-1 and J usage is TRBJ2-1; D could derive from TRBD1 or TRBD2 (5 bases each). The V end was cut by 7 bases, the J end by 0 bases, with 16 bases between. The CDR3 is 15 amino acids. Germline V gene data show CDR1 as SQVTM and CDR2 as ANQGSEA. CDR3 in DNA: TGCAGCGGAACAGGAGCCGACTACTCCTACAATGAGCAGTTCTTC. Amino acids: CSGTGADYSYNEQFF.

This clonotype came up a few times. The chain joins TRBV11-2 to TRBJ2-5; 8 positions match TRBD1. After removal of 4 bases from V and 5 bases from J, the junction contained 15 bases not matched to a gene. The CDR3 length is 17 residues. Germline V gene data show CDR1 as SGHAT and CDR2 as FQNNGV. The CDR3 sequence is CASSSMDRDGMTETQYF. CDR3 DNA: TGTGCCAGCAGCTCGATGGACAGGGATGGGATGACGGAGACCCAGTACTTC.